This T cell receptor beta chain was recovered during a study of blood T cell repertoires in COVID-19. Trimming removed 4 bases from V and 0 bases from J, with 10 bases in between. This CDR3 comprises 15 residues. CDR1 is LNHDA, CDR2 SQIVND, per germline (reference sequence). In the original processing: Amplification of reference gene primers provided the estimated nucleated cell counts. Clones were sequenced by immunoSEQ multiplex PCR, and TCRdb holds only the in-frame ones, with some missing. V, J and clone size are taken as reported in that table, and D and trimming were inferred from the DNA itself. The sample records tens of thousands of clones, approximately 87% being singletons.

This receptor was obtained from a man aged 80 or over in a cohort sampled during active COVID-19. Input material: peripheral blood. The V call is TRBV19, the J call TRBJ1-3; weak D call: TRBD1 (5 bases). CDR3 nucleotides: TGTGCCAGTAGTAATACAGGAGACTCTGGAAACACCATATATTTT. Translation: CASSNTGDSGNTIYF.